This T cell receptor (beta chain) was documented in a study of OX40 agonist ivuxolimab in advanced cancers. Across the whole study: The patients received agonistic anti-OX40 (CD134) antibody ivuxolimab.

TCRdb's table, derived via immunoSEQ multiplex PCR, lists solely in-frame clones and lacks some. The data show 45,000 to 55,000 clones, with approximately 84% seen just once and 1.1% held by the top ten. Blood draws occurred at baseline, cycle 4 day 1, and cycle 7 day 1. CDR3 length: 14 amino acids. V lost 10 bases to trimming and J lost 0 bases, with 13 bases between them. The V gene's germline CDR1 is MDHEN and CDR2 SYDVKM. Overall study results and limits: Low normalized T-cell clonal expansion was also seen in some nonresponders. Among the lowest peripheral clonal expansion occurred in 0.1-3.0 mg/kg partial responders.

As regards this clone: The antigen is undetermined.

The clonotype originates from an adult with an advanced solid tumor such as melanoma, head and neck, liver or kidney cancer. The input for sequencing was CD4+ or CD8+ T cells sorted from blood, taken in a trial of the OX40 agonist ivuxolimab. The rearrangement joins TRBV28 to TRBJ1-5; no clear D. This CDR3 is CAIQRDASNQPQHF. The CDR3, as DNA: TGTGCCATCCAGCGCGATGCTAGCAATCAGCCCCAGCATTTT. Using reference TRBV28 and TRBJ1-5 for the parts outside the CDR3, the full variable domain is DVKVTQSSRYLVKRTGEKVFLECVQDMDHENMFWYRQDPGLGLRLIYFSYDVKMKEKGDIPEGYSVSREKKERFSLILESASTNQTSMYLCAIQRDASNQPQHFGDGTRLSIL.